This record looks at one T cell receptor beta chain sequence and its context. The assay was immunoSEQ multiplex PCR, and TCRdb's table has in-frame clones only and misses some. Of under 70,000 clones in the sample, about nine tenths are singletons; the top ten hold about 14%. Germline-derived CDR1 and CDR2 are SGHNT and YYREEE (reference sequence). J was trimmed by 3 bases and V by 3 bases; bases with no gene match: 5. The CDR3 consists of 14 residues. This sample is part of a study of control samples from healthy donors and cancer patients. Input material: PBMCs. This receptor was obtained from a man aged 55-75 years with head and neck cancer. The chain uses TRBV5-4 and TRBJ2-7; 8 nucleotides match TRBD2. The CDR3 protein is CASSSGGRHYEQYF. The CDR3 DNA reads TGTGCCAGCAGCTCGGGGGGGCGCCACTACGAGCAGTACTTC. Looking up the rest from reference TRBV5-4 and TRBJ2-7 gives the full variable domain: ETGVTQSPTHLIKTRGQQVTLRCSSQSGHNTVSWYQQALGQGPQFIFQYYREEENGRGNFPPRFSGLQFPNYSSELNVNALELDDSALYLCASSSGGRHYEQYFGPGTRLTVT.